These T cell receptor beta chains were read from a single sample in a study of T cells in Graves' hyperthyroidism and ophthalmopathy. TCRdb passed the multiplex PCR reads through MiXCR, listing each CDR3 protein once. The sample lists more than 300,000 distinct CDR3 sequences; 15% to 20% were seen once. The material sequenced was blood. The receptors stem from a woman between 25 and 40 years old with Graves' hyperthyroidism that later progressed to Graves' ophthalmopathy. Both conserved end residues are trimmed from each CDR3. D genes are given only for firm matches.

V gene: TRBV6-1; D gene: TRBD2; J gene: TRBJ2-7; CDR3 protein: ASNGGSKAYEQY
V gene: TRBV11-2; D gene: TRBD2; J gene: TRBJ2-3; CDR3 protein: ASSEGTSGRRGTDTQY
V gene: TRBV10-3; D gene: TRBD1; J gene: TRBJ2-3; CDR3 protein: AISAAGTGAADTQY
V gene: TRBV27; D gene: TRBD1; J gene: TRBJ2-7; CDR3 protein: ASSLLDRGEQY
V gene: TRBV5-6; D gene: .; J gene: TRBJ2-5; CDR3 protein: ASSLATGPETQY
V gene: TRBV28; D gene: .; J gene: TRBJ2-2; CDR3 protein: ASSLWAGELF
V gene: TRBV2; D gene: .; J gene: TRBJ2-7; CDR3 protein: ASSELGVEQY
V gene: TRBV7-6; D gene: .; J gene: TRBJ2-1; CDR3 protein: ASSLQQGSYNEQF
V gene: TRBV20-1; D gene: .; J gene: TRBJ2-3; CDR3 protein: SAPRASTDTQY
V gene: TRBV6-1; D gene: .; J gene: TRBJ2-3; CDR3 protein: ASSYLPGRTDTQY
V gene: TRBV30; D gene: .; J gene: TRBJ2-7; CDR3 protein: AWGHYEQY
V gene: TRBV2; D gene: .; J gene: TRBJ1-5; CDR3 protein: ASSEGRGSNQPQH
V gene: TRBV5-8; D gene: TRBD2; J gene: TRBJ2-2; CDR3 protein: ASSTRQPGLGDTGELF
V gene: TRBV19; D gene: .; J gene: TRBJ2-5; CDR3 protein: ASSPTALETQY
V gene: TRBV28; D gene: .; J gene: TRBJ2-3; CDR3 protein: ASSPSRRTDTQY
V gene: TRBV20-1; D gene: TRBD2; J gene: TRBJ2-5; CDR3 protein: SASGGQETQY
V gene: TRBV19; D gene: .; J gene: TRBJ1-5; CDR3 protein: ASSNSGGQPRH
V gene: TRBV28; D gene: .; J gene: TRBJ2-1; CDR3 protein: ATGTLQF
V gene: TRBV9; D gene: .; J gene: TRBJ1-2; CDR3 protein: ASSPRRGSGDGYT
V gene: TRBV3-1; D gene: TRBD1; J gene: TRBJ2-3; CDR3 protein: ASSQDRTGGSTDTQY
V gene: TRBV30; D gene: TRBD2; J gene: TRBJ2-7; CDR3 protein: AWGSGNSYEQY
V gene: TRBV3-1; D gene: TRBD2; J gene: TRBJ2-5; CDR3 protein: ASSPGTSGKETQY
V gene: TRBV27; D gene: .; J gene: TRBJ2-7; CDR3 protein: ASIRNSGGARQY
V gene: TRBV6-2/TRBV6-3; D gene: TRBD1; J gene: TRBJ1-4; CDR3 protein: ASSRQGFGGEKLF
V gene: TRBV6-1; D gene: .; J gene: TRBJ2-6; CDR3 protein: ASSEAPFDSGANVLT